These 26 T cell receptor beta chains were sequenced from one sample in a study of T cells after yellow fever vaccination. TCRdb reanalysed the 5' RACE reads using MiXCR and keeps one entry per CDR3 protein. Found here are around 400,000 distinct CDR3 sequences, 11% of them singletons; the top ten hold roughly 18%. This specimen consisted of PBMCs, obtained on the day of the first yellow fever vaccination. All receptors derive from a man in his late teens or twenties who received the YFV17D yellow fever vaccine.

The chain uses TRBV25-1 and TRBJ2-3; the match to TRBD2 covers 11 bases. Trimming at V came to 7 bases and at J to 2 bases, leaving 5 bases not matched to a gene. Germline CDR1 and CDR2: MGHDK and SYGVNS. The CDR3 sequence is 15 residues long. The CDR3 DNA reads as TGTGCCAGCAATGTAGCGGGGGGGTCCACAGATACGCAGTATTTT. Translated: CASNVAGGSTDTQYF.

This chain joins TRBV6-6 and TRBJ2-7, with unresolved D. Germline CDR1 MNHNY, CDR2 SVGAGI (reference sequence). The CDR3 is 13 residues long. Trimming pared 8 bases from V and 3 bases from J, leaving 14 bases between. The chain's CDR3 is CASRKGSNYEQYF. CDR3 bases: TGTGCCAGCCGTAAGGGCAGCAACTACGAGCAGTACTTC.

The chain combines TRBV7-9 with TRBJ2-1, with D perhaps matching TRBD1 (5 bases). Trimming pared 5 bases from V and 7 bases from J, leaving 21 bases between. The CDR3 has 16 residues. Germline assignment: CDR1 SEHNR and CDR2 FQNEAQ (reference sequence). The CDR3 loop is CASSPPGSIRGNEQFF. In DNA form, the CDR3 reads TGTGCCAGCAGCCCCCCTGGGTCGATAAGGGGAAATGAGCAGTTCTTC.

This clonotype was observed a handful of times. V gene TRBV5-4 combines with J gene TRBJ1-3, with 9 bases matching TRBD1. J gave up 7 bases and V 6 bases, and 14 bases lay outside the gene matches. Germline assignment: CDR1 SGHNT and CDR2 YYREEE (reference sequence). The CDR3 spans 16 residues. The CDR3 loop is CASTPPPGQGGNTIYF. The DNA of the CDR3 is TGTGCCAGCACCCCGCCCCCGGGACAGGGCGGCAACACCATATATTTT. Full variable domain (rest looked up from reference TRBV5-4 and TRBJ1-3): ETGVTQSPTHLIKTRGQQVTLRCSSQSGHNTVSWYQQALGQGPQFIFQYYREEENGRGNFPPRFSGLQFPNYSSELNVNALELDDSALYLCASTPPPGQGGNTIYFGEGSWLTVV.

There are a few counts of this clonotype. The rearrangement uses TRBV6-2 or TRBV6-3 and TRBJ1-1; D is unresolved. The CDR3 consists of 14 residues. CDR1 and CDR2 (germline): MNHEY, SVGEGT. V lost 3 bases, J lost 0 bases, and 8 bases lay in between. The DNA of the CDR3 is TGTGCCAGCAGTTATGGGCATTTGAACACTGAAGCTTTCTTT. It codes for CASSYGHLNTEAFF.

V and J are TRBV7-6 and TRBJ2-2, with unresolved D. The V and J ends lost 4 bases and 2 bases respectively, with 14 bases between them. Germline V gives CDR1 SGHVS, CDR2 FNYEAQ. The CDR3 has 16 residues. The CDR3: CASSSSPGQNTGELFF. The CDR3 nucleotides are TGTGCCAGCAGCTCCAGCCCCGGCCAAAACACCGGGGAGCTGTTTTTT.

This sequence joins TRBV4-1 and TRBJ2-5; D is unresolved. Deletions cut 1 base from V and 4 bases from J, with 16 bases between. CDR3 size: 16 residues. The germline V gene encodes CDR1 MGHRA and CDR2 YSYEKL. For the CDR3, the DNA is TGCGCCAGCAGCCAAGTCATTGGGCCTGGGTTAGAGACCCAGTACTTC. The encoded protein is CASSQVIGPGLETQYF.

In this sample, this clonotype turned up many times. Here the CDR3 reads CASSLGPSQETQYF. The CDR3 bases are TGCGCCAGCAGCTTGGGACCGTCCCAAGAGACCCAGTACTTC. This sequence joins TRBV5-1 and TRBJ2-5; D not certain. Germline CDR1 and CDR2: SGHRS and YFSETQ. Deletions cut 0 bases from V and 1 base from J, with 7 bases between. The CDR3 is 14 amino acids.

CDR3 sequence reads: CATAPLFSTDTQYF. CDR3 DNA: TGTGCCACGGCCCCCCTTTTTAGCACAGATACGCAGTATTTT. V gene TRBV12-3 or TRBV12-4 combines with J gene TRBJ2-3; D gene uncertain. This CDR3 contains 14 residues. V lost 10 bases to trimming and J lost 0 bases, with 14 bases between them.

This clonotype was observed a few times. The rearrangement joins TRBV20-1 to TRBJ1-2; 8 bases agree with TRBD1. Germline V CDR1 and CDR2: DFQATT, SNEGSKA (reference sequence). The CDR3 runs to 13 residues. Unmatched junction bases numbered 5, after V lost 1 base and J lost 7 bases. The DNA of the CDR3 is TGCAGTGCTAGAGGCTCAGGGGGCGGTGGCTACACCTTC. Amino acid sequence: CSARGSGGGGYTF.

This clonotype has a handful of counts. The rearrangement uses TRBV18 and TRBJ1-5; D is unresolved. Trimming stripped 3 bases from V and 6 bases from J, with 9 bases between. The CDR3 runs to 13 residues. Per the germline V gene, CDR1 is KGHSH and CDR2 is LQKENI. The CDR3 region has the DNA TGTGCCAGCTCACCGGCAGACGGTCAGCCCCAGCATTTT. Translated: CASSPADGQPQHF.

The chain links TRBV13 to TRBJ2-7; perhaps TRBD2 as D (5 bases). The CDR3 sequence is 15 residues long. Germline assignment: CDR1 PRHDT and CDR2 FYEKMQ (reference sequence). Trimming took off 5 bases at V and 3 bases at J, with 17 bases between the two ends. Written as DNA, the CDR3 is TGTGCCAGCAGCCCGGGGTCGGGCGCCATCTACGAGCAGTACGTC. Translated, it gives CASSPGSGAIYEQYV.

The rearrangement joins TRBV7-9 to TRBJ2-5, with 7 bases lining up with TRBD2. Germline V lookup: CDR1 SEHNR, CDR2 FQNEAQ (reference sequence). The V gene end was trimmed by 5 bases and the J gene end by 4 bases; junction bases not matched to a gene: 7. This CDR3 has 14 residues. CDR3 loop: CASSPRDYRETQYF. CDR3 nucleotides: TGTGCCAGCAGCCCAAGGGACTACCGAGAGACCCAGTACTTC.

This clonotype was picked up a small number of times. The chain joins TRBV7-9 to TRBJ1-4, with TRBD1 matching 10 bases. Germline CDR1 reads SEHNR; CDR2 reads FQNEAQ (reference sequence). V lost 5 bases, J lost 8 bases, and 8 bases stayed unmatched. This CDR3 is built from 15 residues. CDR3 in amino acids: CASSVRTGGGEKLFF. CDR3 sequence (DNA): TGTGCCAGCAGCGTAAGGACAGGGGGAGGCGAAAAACTGTTTTTT.

This clonotype was seen a handful of times. This chain links TRBV7-6 with TRBJ2-7; 10 nucleotides align to TRBD1. V lost 5 bases and J lost 1; bases outside the gene matches: 5. This CDR3 has 15 residues. The germline CDR1 and CDR2 sequences are SGHVS and FNYEAQ. The CDR3 spells CASSRGQGKSYEQYF. The CDR3, as DNA: TGTGCCAGCAGCCGGGGACAGGGGAAGTCCTACGAGCAGTACTTC.

This clonotype came up a few times. Here the CDR3 DNA reads TGTGCCAGCAGTCAGATAACTAACTATGGCTACACCTTC. It encodes CASSQITNYGYTF. The gene calls are TRBV2 and TRBJ1-2; D is unclear. Germline V lookup: CDR1 SNHLY, CDR2 FYNNEI. Trimming took 5 bases from V and 0 from J, leaving 7 bases between them. The CDR3 is made up of 13 amino acids.

V and J are TRBV12-3 or TRBV12-4 and TRBJ1-2; D gene ambiguous. V was clipped by 5 bases and J by 7 bases, with 20 bases between them. CDR3 length: 15 residues. The CDR3: CASSPVGRLGRGYTF. In DNA, the CDR3 is TGTGCCAGCAGTCCCGTCGGCAGGCTTGGTCGTGGCTACACCTTC.

This sequence joins TRBV27 and TRBJ2-3, with 9 bases that match TRBD2. Losses at the gene ends were 4 bases for V and 5 bases for J; bases not matched to a gene: 10. This CDR3 has 16 residues. The V gene's germline CDR1 is MNHEY and CDR2 SMNVEV (reference sequence). CDR3 protein: CASSSPLGLAQDTQYF. The CDR3 DNA sequence: TGTGCCAGCAGTTCCCCCCTTGGACTAGCGCAAGATACGCAGTATTTT.

There are a few counts of this clonotype. This chain joins TRBV12-3 or TRBV12-4 and TRBJ2-7, with D perhaps assigned TRBD1 or TRBD2 (6 bases each). This CDR3 contains 13 residues. Trimming took off 8 bases at V and 5 bases at J, with 16 bases between the two ends. CDR3 sequence (DNA): TGTGCCAGCGCCGTGAGGGGGGACCACGAGCAGTACTTC. Translated, it gives CASAVRGDHEQYF.

This clonotype was recorded a few times. The genes are TRBV29-1 and TRBJ2-5; tentative D call: TRBD1 (6 bases). The CDR3 covers 15 residues. Germline values: CDR1 SQVTM, CDR2 ANQGSEA. The V end was cut by 3 bases, the J end by 5 bases, with 19 bases between. The CDR3 DNA sequence: TGCAGCGTTGAGTTAGGCAGGGGTAGTCAGGAGACCCAGTACTTC. The encoded protein is CSVELGRGSQETQYF.

This clonotype was picked up a small number of times. The chain recombines TRBV20-1 with TRBJ1-2; D might be TRBD1 (6 bases). The length of the CDR3 is 14 residues. Germline CDR1 reads DFQATT; CDR2 reads SNEGSKA (reference sequence). Trimming took 3 bases from V and 4 from J, leaving 15 bases between them. The CDR3 bases are TGCAGTGCTAGCTCCAGGGGCTTTACCTATGGCTACACCTTC. Protein sequence: CSASSRGFTYGYTF.

The sample holds a few counts of this clonotype. This chain links TRBV7-9 with TRBJ2-1; D unresolved. V lost 1 base to trimming and J lost 6 bases, with 13 bases between them. Germline V CDR1 and CDR2: SEHNR, FQNEAQ (reference sequence). The CDR3 loop spans 15 amino acids. The CDR3 nucleotides read TGTGCCAGCAGCTTAGGTTTTGACTTGGGCAATGAGCAGTTCTTC. Amino acid sequence: CASSLGFDLGNEQFF.

This chain connects TRBV5-1 to TRBJ2-2; the D is unclear. Trimming pared 0 bases from V and 1 base from J, leaving 16 bases between. In germline, CDR1 is SGHRS, CDR2 YFSETQ. CDR3 size: 18 residues. Here the CDR3 DNA reads TGCGCCAGCAGCTTGGCCGCCCGCGCCCTCGTGAACACCGGGGAGCTGTTTTTT. Its translation is CASSLAARALVNTGELFF.

This clonotype showed up just a few times. This rearrangement joins TRBV10-2 to TRBJ2-5, with D perhaps being TRBD1 or TRBD2 (5 bases each). V was shortened by 6 bases and J by 7 bases, with 12 bases between the two germline ends. The length of the CDR3 is 12 residues. Germline V gene lookup returns CDR1 WSHSY and CDR2 SAAADI. For the CDR3, the DNA is TGCGCCAGCAGGGGACGGACGGGGACCCAGTACTTC. Its protein is CASRGRTGTQYF.

Only a few counts were recorded for this clonotype. The chain couples TRBV7-6 to TRBJ2-7; tentatively, D is TRBD1 (6 bases). Germline lookup yields CDR1 SGHVS and CDR2 FNYEAQ. V was shortened by 1 base and J by 5 bases, with 21 bases between the two germline ends. This CDR3 contains 17 residues. CDR3 sequence reads: CASSLGAGATLGHEQYF. CDR3 nucleotide sequence: TGTGCCAGCAGCTTAGGGGCAGGGGCCACCTTGGGCCACGAGCAGTACTTC.

The chain combines TRBV4-1 with TRBJ1-2; D gene ambiguous. The CDR3 sequence is 18 residues long. The V and J ends lost 2 bases and 0 bases respectively, with 19 bases between them. Germline assignment: CDR1 MGHRA and CDR2 YSYEKL. CDR3 sequence reads: CASSQISRFGRTNYGYTF. The CDR3 nucleotides are TGCGCCAGCAGCCAAATCTCCCGTTTCGGCAGGACTAACTATGGCTACACCTTC.